This T cell receptor beta chain was profiled in a study of shared clonotypes between healthy human individuals. Libraries were prepared by immunoSEQ multiplex PCR; TCRdb keeps only in-frame clonotypes and omits some of them. The table shows about 1 million clones, with roughly 80% occurring only once. V shed 0 bases and J shed 8 bases, with 11 bases lying between them. This CDR3 region has 13 residues. Per germline, CDR1 SGHDT and CDR2 YYEEEE. V is TRBV5-6 and J is TRBJ1-2; maybe TRBD1 (5 bases). The clonotype comes from a man aged 18-30 years in good health. Material: memory CD4+ T cells sorted from blood. Noted subset: CD45RA-negative fraction. DNA of the CDR3: TGTGCCAGCAGCTTGGCCGGGGCGCTGGGCTACACCTTC. Translated, it gives CASSLAGALGYTF.